The 14 T cell receptor beta chains reported below all come from one sample, sequenced in a study of shared clonotypes between healthy human individuals. CD45RO-negative cells were positively selected for CCR7, leaving out terminally differentiated effector memory CD45RA+ cells. Here immunoSEQ multiplex PCR was the method, and the copy in TCRdb shows in-frame clones only, minus some. Of 2 million to 2.5 million clones listed, about 93% are singletons. Sequencing was done on a sample of naive CD8+ T cells from PBMCs. These receptor sequences come from a man aged 18 to 29 in good health. Some clones in this sample may be carry-over from other donors' samples.

This clone was observed a single time. This rearrangement joins TRBV4-3 to TRBJ2-7, with TRBD2 matching 15 bases. The length of the CDR3 is 16 residues. V was clipped by 4 bases and J by 4 bases; unmatched bases: 5. Germline V gives CDR1 LGHNA, CDR2 YSLEER. The CDR3 nucleotides read TGCGCCAGCAGCCCGGGACTAGCGGGAGGTTGGTACGAGCAGTACTTC. It codes for CASSPGLAGGWYEQYF.

The rearrangement joins TRBV6-1 to TRBJ2-3; 9 nucleotides align to TRBD1. V dropped 8 bases and J dropped 2; count of bases not matched to a gene: 5. This CDR3 has 14 amino acids. From germline, CDR1 is MNHNS and CDR2 SASEGT. The CDR3 loop reads CASPGTGHTDTQYF. The CDR3 DNA follows: TGTGCCAGCCCCGGGACAGGGCACACAGATACGCAGTATTTT.

This chain joins TRBV9 and TRBJ2-7; D call uncertain. The germline V gene encodes CDR1 SGDLS and CDR2 YYNGEE. This CDR3 contains 13 residues. Trimming shortened V by 0 bases and J by 3 bases, and 7 bases separated the two germline ends. The CDR3 is CASSVEVDYEQYF. CDR3 DNA: TGTGCCAGCAGCGTAGAGGTGGACTACGAGCAGTACTTC.

Worth noting for this clone: Other DNA sequences in this specimen translate into the identical CDR3. CDR3 sequence: CASSVGARNTEAFF. In nucleotides, the CDR3 is TGTGCCAGCAGCGTAGGTGCGAGGAACACTGAAGCTTTCTTT. The rearrangement joins TRBV9 to TRBJ1-1; D gene uncertain. V gave up 0 bases and J gave up 1 base, with 7 bases separating them. The germline V gene encodes CDR1 SGDLS and CDR2 YYNGEE. This CDR3 contains 14 residues.

The chain uses TRBV18 and TRBJ1-1; D unresolved. Trimming cost V 4 bases and J 2 bases, with 8 bases left between them. Germline lookup yields CDR1 KGHSH and CDR2 LQKENI. CDR3 length equals 13 residues. CDR3 residues: CASSRLRNTEAFF. The CDR3 nucleotides read TGTGCCAGCTCACGCCTCCGAAACACTGAAGCTTTCTTT.

The chain carries TRBV5-6 and TRBJ2-7; 12 bases fit TRBD1. CDR3 size: 14 residues. Germline V lookup: CDR1 SGHDT, CDR2 YYEEEE. Trimming cost V 7 bases and J 6 bases; bases outside gene matches: 8. The CDR3 bases are TGTGCCAGCCGGGGGACAGGGGGCGCGGCCGAGCAGTACTTC. Translating gives CASRGTGGAAEQYF.

This chain joins TRBV15 and TRBJ1-3, with 9 bases aligning to TRBD1. With 5 bases clipped from V and 1 base from J, the junction kept 6 bases outside the gene matches. The CDR3 contains 16 residues. Germline V gene sequence: CDR1 LNHNV, CDR2 YYDKDF (reference sequence). CDR3: CATSGPDRGSGNTIYF. The CDR3 bases are TGTGCCACCAGCGGGCCGGACAGGGGTTCTGGAAACACCATATATTTT.

This CDR3 is CASSADRGRSEQYF. The CDR3 DNA reads TGCGCCAGCAGCGCCGACAGGGGGCGGAGCGAGCAGTACTTC. The rearrangement links TRBV5-1 to TRBJ2-7; 10 nucleotides line up with TRBD1. In germline, CDR1 is SGHRS, CDR2 YFSETQ. With V trimmed by 4 bases and J by 6 bases, 7 bases remained unmatched. The CDR3 is made up of 14 amino acids. Combining the CDR3 with reference TRBV5-1 and TRBJ2-7 gives the whole variable domain KAGVTQTPRYLIKTRGQQVTLSCSPISGHRSVSWYQQTPGQGLQFLFEYFSETQRNKGNFPGRFSGRQFSNSRSEMNVSTLELGDSALYLCASSADRGRSEQYFGPGTRLTVT.

This chain joins TRBV27 and TRBJ2-7; D unresolved. The CDR3 length is 14 residues. Deletions cut 6 bases from V and 6 bases from J, with 18 bases between. Germline CDR1 MNHEY, CDR2 SMNVEV (reference sequence). The DNA of the CDR3 is TGTGCCAGCAGGGCTGGCTTCACGACTCGCGAGCAGTACTTC. Translated: CASRAGFTTREQYF.

The gene calls are TRBV15 and TRBJ2-1; 10 positions agree with TRBD2. Unmatched junction bases numbered 14, after V lost 1 base and J lost 5 bases. The CDR3 extends over 19 amino acids. From germline, CDR1 is LNHNV and CDR2 YYDKDF (reference sequence). CDR3 in amino acids: CATSRVRWLAGEVNNEQFF. The CDR3, as DNA: TGTGCCACCAGCAGAGTAAGGTGGCTAGCGGGAGAGGTTAACAATGAGCAGTTCTTC. The variable domain in full, with the rest retrieved from reference TRBV15 and TRBJ2-1, is DAMVIQNPRYQVTQFGKPVTLSCSQTLNHNVMYWYQQKSSQAPKLLFHYYDKDFNNEADTPDNFQSRRPNTSFCFLDIRSPGLGDTAMYLCATSRVRWLAGEVNNEQFFGPGTRLTVL.

The chain employs TRBV27 and TRBJ2-2; no firm D call. V lost 9 bases and J lost 1, with 15 bases in between. The CDR3 consists of 15 residues. Per germline, CDR1 MNHEY and CDR2 SMNVEV (reference sequence). The CDR3 reads CASSPLGGNTGELFF. The CDR3 DNA is TGTGCCAGTTCTCCCTTGGGCGGGAACACCGGGGAGCTGTTTTTT.

The chain employs TRBV6-4 and TRBJ1-2; D is perhaps TRBD1 (5 bases). The CDR3 consists of 14 residues. Looked up from germline, CDR1 is MRHNA and CDR2 is SNTAGT. V was clipped by 6 bases and J by 4 bases, with 15 bases between them. CDR3 region: CASRDQGFFYGYTF. CDR3 nucleotide sequence: TGTGCCAGCAGGGACCAGGGATTTTTCTATGGCTACACCTTC.

The chain employs TRBV9 and TRBJ1-1; no clear D. Germline loops: CDR1 SGDLS, CDR2 YYNGEE. The V and J ends lost 0 bases and 1 base respectively, with 7 bases between them. The CDR3 totals 14 residues. The CDR3 reads CASSVAIENTEAFF. The CDR3 nucleotides are TGTGCCAGCAGCGTAGCTATTGAGAACACTGAAGCTTTCTTT.

The V and J genes are TRBV5-4 and TRBJ2-3, with D possibly being TRBD2 (5 bases). Germline V gene data show CDR1 as SGHNT and CDR2 as YYREEE (reference sequence). The V end was cut by 2 bases, the J end by 0 bases, with 7 bases between. This CDR3 has 14 residues. This CDR3 reads CASSFTGSTDTQYF. CDR3 nucleotide sequence: TGTGCCAGCAGCTTTACGGGGAGCACAGATACGCAGTATTTT.